The present entry profiles one T cell receptor (beta chain) with its context. Its antigen remains unknown. The data derive from a study of monozygotic twins with inflammatory bowel disease. No DNA is given; TCRdb re-called the 5' RACE reads and lists each CDR3 protein once. This sample contains approximately 390,000 distinct CDR3 sequences. Findings and caveats of the study: Twins with IBD had fewer clonotypes in common with others than healthy twins, particularly during disease activity. Against healthy co-twins, IBD patients had lower TCRbeta diversity (measured by inverse Simpson). Twin pairs that were concordant did not differ from discordant pairs in repertoire similarity, possibly from limited power.

This CDR3 has 14 amino acids. Germline V CDR1 and CDR2: SGHVS, FQNEAQ. The specimen sequenced was blood. The clonotype originates from a human donor with ulcerative colitis or Crohn's disease, or a healthy co-twin of an affected twin (not recorded which). The chain links TRBV7-8 to TRBJ2-1; TCRdb calls TRBD2, which cannot be checked without DNA. The CDR3 protein is CASSSQPSSNEQFF.